This T cell receptor (beta chain) emerged from a study of T cell repertoires in cytomegalovirus infection. In the study overall: CMV infection and matching HLA type were both indicated by public TCR beta signatures.

This clonotype came up many times. The antigen is unknown. The V end was cut by 6 bases, the J end by 1 base, with 19 bases between. The CDR3 sequence is 17 residues long. Germline loops: CDR1 MGHDK, CDR2 SYGVNS. Regarding the study as a whole: Totalled public TCR beta family frequency picked out people who carried CMV plus the relevant HLA. HLA-C-restricted TCR beta clonotypes specific for CMV led the ex vivo response.

MiXCR was run by TCRdb on the reads, yielding one entry per CDR3 protein. In the table there are around 170,000 distinct CDR3 sequences, approximately 14% of which are singletons. Sequenced input: PBMCs. The chain couples TRBV25-1 to TRBJ2-1; perhaps TRBD2 as D (7 bases). The receptor's source is a human donor in good health (CMV status not recorded). Some clones in this sample may be carry-over from other donors' samples. In DNA, the CDR3 is TGTGCCAGCAGCCGCGAATCGGGGGGCAGTTCCTACAATGAGCAGTTCTTC. Its translation: CASSRESGGSSYNEQFF.